This TCR beta chain was profiled in a study of blood T cell repertoires in COVID-19. Per the germline V gene, CDR1 is MGHDK and CDR2 is SYGVNS. The CDR3 consists of 12 residues. The ends were cut back, 4 bases at V and 5 bases at J, with 8 bases in the middle. Profiling relied on immunoSEQ multiplex PCR, and the TCRdb table lists in-frame clones only, not all of them. This table has fewer than 200,000 clones, about 88% appearing once. V gene TRBV25-1 combines with J gene TRBJ1-2; D is unclear. The sequenced sample was PBMCs or T cells enriched from blood (not recorded which). This TCR came from a woman aged 40 to 50 in a cohort exposed to, infected with or recovered from COVID-19 (not recorded which). The CDR3, as DNA: TGTGCCAGCAGTGGAAGCTTATATGGCTACACCTTC. This translates into CASSGSLYGYTF.